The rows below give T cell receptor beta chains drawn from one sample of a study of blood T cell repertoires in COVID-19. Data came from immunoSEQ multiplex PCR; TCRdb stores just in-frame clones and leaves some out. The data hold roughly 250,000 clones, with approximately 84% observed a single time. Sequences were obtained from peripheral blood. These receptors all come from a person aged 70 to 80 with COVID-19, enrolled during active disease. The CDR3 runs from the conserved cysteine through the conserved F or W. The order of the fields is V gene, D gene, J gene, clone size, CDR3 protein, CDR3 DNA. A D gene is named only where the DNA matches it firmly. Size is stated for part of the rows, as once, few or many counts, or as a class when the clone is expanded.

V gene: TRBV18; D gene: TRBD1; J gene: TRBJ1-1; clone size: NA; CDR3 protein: CASSPQGATEAFF; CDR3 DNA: TGTGCCAGCTCACCTCAGGGGGCCACTGAAGCTTTCTTT
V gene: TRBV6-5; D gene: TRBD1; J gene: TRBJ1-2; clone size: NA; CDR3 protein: CASSRDRGNYGYTF; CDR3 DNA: TGTGCCAGCAGCAGGGACAGGGGGAACTATGGCTACACCTTC
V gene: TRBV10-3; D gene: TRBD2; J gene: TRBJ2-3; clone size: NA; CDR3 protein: CAISGGGNPADTQYF; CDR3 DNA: TGTGCCATCAGTGGGGGGGGGAACCCAGCAGATACGCAGTATTTT
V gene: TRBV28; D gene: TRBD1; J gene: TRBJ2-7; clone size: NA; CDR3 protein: CASNLRGQLSYEQYF; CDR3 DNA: TGTGCCAGCAACCTAAGGGGACAGCTTTCCTACGAGCAGTACTTC
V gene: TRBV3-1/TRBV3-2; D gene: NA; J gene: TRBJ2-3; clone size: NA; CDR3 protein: CASSQDLTDTQYF; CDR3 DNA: TGTGCCAGCAGCCAAGACCTCACAGATACGCAGTATTTT
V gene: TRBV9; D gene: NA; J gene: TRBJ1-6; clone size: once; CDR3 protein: CASSVAHNDSPLHF; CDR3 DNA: TGTGCCAGCAGCGTAGCACATAATGATTCACCCCTCCACTTT
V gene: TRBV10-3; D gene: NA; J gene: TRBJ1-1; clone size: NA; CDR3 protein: CAISDFGGTEAFF; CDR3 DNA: TGTGCCATCAGTGATTTCGGGGGGACTGAAGCTTTCTTT
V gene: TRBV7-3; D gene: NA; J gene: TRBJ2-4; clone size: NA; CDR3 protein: CASSLMGALAKNIQYF; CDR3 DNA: TGTGCCAGCAGCTTAATGGGGGCTCTAGCCAAAAACATTCAGTACTTC
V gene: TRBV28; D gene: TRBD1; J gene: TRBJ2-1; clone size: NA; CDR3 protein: CASSLSGTGSYNEQFF; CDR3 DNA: TGTGCCAGCAGTTTATCTGGGACAGGGTCCTACAATGAGCAGTTCTTC
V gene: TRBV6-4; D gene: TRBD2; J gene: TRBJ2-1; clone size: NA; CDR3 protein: CASSAEAGAYNEQFF; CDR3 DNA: TGTGCCAGCAGTGCCGAAGCGGGAGCCTACAATGAGCAGTTCTTC
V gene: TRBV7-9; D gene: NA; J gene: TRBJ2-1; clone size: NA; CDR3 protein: CASSLAGGEYNEQFF; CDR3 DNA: TGTGCCAGCAGCTTAGCGGGCGGGGAGTACAATGAGCAGTTCTTC
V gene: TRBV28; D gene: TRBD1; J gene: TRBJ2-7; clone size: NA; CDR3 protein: CASSFRTQGAGTYEQYF; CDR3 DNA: TGTGCCAGCAGTTTTCGTACCCAGGGGGCGGGGACCTACGAGCAGTACTTC
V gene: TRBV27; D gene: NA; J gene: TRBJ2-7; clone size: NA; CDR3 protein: CATLGLGARSYEQYF; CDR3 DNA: TGTGCCACCTTAGGGTTGGGGGCTCGGTCCTACGAGCAGTACTTC
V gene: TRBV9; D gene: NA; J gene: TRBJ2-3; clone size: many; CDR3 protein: CASSVVAGLNTDTQYF; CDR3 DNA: TGTGCCAGCAGCGTAGTTGCGGGACTTAACACAGATACGCAGTATTTT
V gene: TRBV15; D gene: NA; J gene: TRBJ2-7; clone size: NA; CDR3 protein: CATSRERRNHYEQYF; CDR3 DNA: TGTGCCACCAGCAGAGAGAGGAGGAACCACTACGAGCAGTACTTC
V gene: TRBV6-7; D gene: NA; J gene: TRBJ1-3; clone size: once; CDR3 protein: CASSYSRRGTTGWFGNTIYF; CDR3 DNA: TGTGCCAGCAGTTACTCGCGCCGGGGAACAACAGGGTGGTTCGGAAACACCATATATTTT
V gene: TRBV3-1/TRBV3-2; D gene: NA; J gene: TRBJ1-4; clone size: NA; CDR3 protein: CASRRRGRNEKLFF; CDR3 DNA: TGTGCCAGCAGACGCAGGGGAAGAAATGAAAAACTGTTTTTT
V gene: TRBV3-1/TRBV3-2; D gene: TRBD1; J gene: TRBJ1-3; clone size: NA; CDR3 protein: CASSLGQGVGNTIYF; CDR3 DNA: TGTGCCAGCAGCCTCGGACAGGGTGTAGGAAACACCATATATTTT
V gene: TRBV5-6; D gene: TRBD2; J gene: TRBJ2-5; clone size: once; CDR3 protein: CASSSGTSGRWNQETQYF; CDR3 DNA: TGTGCCAGCAGCTCCGGGACTAGCGGAAGATGGAACCAAGAGACCCAGTACTTC
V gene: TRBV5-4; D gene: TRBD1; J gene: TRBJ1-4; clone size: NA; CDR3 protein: CASSLKTGDVEKLFF; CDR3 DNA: TGTGCCAGCAGCTTGAAGACAGGGGATGTTGAAAAACTGTTTTTT
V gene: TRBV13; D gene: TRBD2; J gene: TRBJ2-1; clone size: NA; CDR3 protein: CASSPSGGRGIYNEQFF; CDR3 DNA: TGTGCCAGCAGTCCTTCGGGCGGGAGGGGGATTTACAATGAGCAGTTCTTC
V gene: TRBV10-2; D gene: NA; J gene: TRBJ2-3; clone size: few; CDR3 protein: CASSEPPGDTQYF; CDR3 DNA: TGCGCCAGCAGTGAGCCGCCCGGGGATACGCAGTATTTT
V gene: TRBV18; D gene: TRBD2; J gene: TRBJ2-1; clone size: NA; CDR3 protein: CASSRTSGGAGQFF; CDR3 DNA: TGTGCCAGCTCACGGACTAGCGGGGGGGCCGGGCAGTTCTTC
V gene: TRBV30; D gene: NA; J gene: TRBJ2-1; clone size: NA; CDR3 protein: CAWSVMSSSYNEQFF; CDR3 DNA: TGTGCCTGGAGTGTTATGTCGAGCTCCTACAATGAGCAGTTCTTC
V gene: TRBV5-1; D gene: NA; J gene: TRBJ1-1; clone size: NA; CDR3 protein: CASSPPGGFAEAFF; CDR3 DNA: TGCGCCAGCAGCCCGCCAGGAGGTTTTGCTGAAGCTTTCTTT
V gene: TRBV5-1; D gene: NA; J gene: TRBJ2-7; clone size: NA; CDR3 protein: CASAEAYEQYF; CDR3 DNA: TGCGCCAGCGCCGAGGCCTACGAGCAGTACTTC
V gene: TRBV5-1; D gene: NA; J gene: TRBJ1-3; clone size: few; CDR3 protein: CASSLDSRSGNTIYF; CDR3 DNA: TGCGCCAGCAGCCTCGACAGCCGCTCTGGAAACACCATATATTTT
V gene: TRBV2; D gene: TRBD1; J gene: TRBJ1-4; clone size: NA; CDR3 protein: CASSARTGSEKLFF; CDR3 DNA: TGTGCCAGCAGTGCTCGGACAGGGAGCGAAAAACTGTTTTTT
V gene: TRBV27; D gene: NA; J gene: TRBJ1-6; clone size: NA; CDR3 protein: CASTNYRVGHSPLHF; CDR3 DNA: TGTGCCAGTACAAACTACAGGGTAGGACATTCACCCCTCCACTTT
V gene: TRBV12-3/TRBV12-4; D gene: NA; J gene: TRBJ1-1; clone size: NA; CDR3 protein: CASSFVRQGEAFF; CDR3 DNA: TGTGCCAGCAGTTTCGTGCGTCAGGGTGAAGCTTTCTTT
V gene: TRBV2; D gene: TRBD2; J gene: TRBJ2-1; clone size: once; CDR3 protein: CASSDAGGSYNEQFF; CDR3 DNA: TGTGCCAGCAGTGACGCCGGGGGGTCTTACAATGAGCAGTTCTTC
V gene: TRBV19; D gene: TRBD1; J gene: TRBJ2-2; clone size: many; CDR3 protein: CASLGQGDGELFF; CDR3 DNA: TGTGCCAGTCTCGGACAGGGAGACGGGGAGCTGTTTTTT
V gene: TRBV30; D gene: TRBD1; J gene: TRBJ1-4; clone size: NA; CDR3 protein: CAWSVRGDRGSTNEKLFF; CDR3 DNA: TGTGCCTGGAGTGTTAGGGGGGACAGGGGATCAACTAATGAAAAACTGTTTTTT
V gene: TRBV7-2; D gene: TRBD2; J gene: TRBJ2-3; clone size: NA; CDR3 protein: CASSLYGTSGRPTDTQYF; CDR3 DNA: TGTGCCAGCAGCCTATACGGGACTAGCGGGAGGCCAACAGATACGCAGTATTTT
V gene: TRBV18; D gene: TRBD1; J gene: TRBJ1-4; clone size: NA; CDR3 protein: CASSEQGLGEKLFF; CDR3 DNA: TGTGCCAGCTCAGAACAGGGGCTTGGGGAAAAACTGTTTTTT
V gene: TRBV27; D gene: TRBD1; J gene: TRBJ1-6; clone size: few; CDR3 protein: CASSLSSGRQGSYNSPLHF; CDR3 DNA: TGTGCCAGCAGTTTATCGTCGGGCAGACAGGGCTCCTATAATTCACCCCTCCACTTT
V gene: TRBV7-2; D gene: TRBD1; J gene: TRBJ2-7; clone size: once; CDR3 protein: CASSAPDRGIHEQYF; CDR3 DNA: TGTGCCAGCAGCGCCCCGGACAGGGGGATCCACGAGCAGTACTTC
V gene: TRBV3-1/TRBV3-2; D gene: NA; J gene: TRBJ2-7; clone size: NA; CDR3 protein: CASSQRYEQYF; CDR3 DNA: TGTGCCAGCAGCCAACGTTACGAGCAGTACTTC
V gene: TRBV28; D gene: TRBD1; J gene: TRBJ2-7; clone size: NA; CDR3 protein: CASSLTGVSYEQYF; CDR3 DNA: TGTGCCAGCAGTCTGACAGGGGTGTCCTACGAGCAGTACTTC
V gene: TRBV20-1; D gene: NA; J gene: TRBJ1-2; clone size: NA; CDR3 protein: CSASQANYGYTF; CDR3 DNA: TGCAGTGCTAGTCAGGCTAACTATGGCTACACCTTC
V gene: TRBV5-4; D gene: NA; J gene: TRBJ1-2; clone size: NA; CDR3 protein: CASSLAGGSYGYTF; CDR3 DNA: TGTGCCAGCAGCTTGGCCGGGGGAAGCTATGGCTACACCTTC
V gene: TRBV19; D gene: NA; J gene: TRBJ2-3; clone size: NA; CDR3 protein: CASSTGLSRRNRGTDTQYF; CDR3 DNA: TGTGCCAGTAGTACCGGACTGTCTCGCAGGAATCGGGGCACAGATACGCAGTATTTT
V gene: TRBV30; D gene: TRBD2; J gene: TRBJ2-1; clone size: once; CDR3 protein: CAWRSSGEYNEQFF; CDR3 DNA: TGTGCCTGGAGATCGAGCGGGGAGTACAATGAGCAGTTCTTC
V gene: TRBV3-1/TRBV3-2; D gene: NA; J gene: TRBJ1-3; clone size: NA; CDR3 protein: CASSQFGESSGNTIYF; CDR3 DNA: TGTGCCAGCAGCCAATTTGGGGAGAGCTCTGGAAACACCATATATTTT
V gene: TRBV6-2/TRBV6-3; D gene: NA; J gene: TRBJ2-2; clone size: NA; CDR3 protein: CASTPADESGELFF; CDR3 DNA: TGTGCCAGCACCCCCGCCGATGAGTCCGGGGAGCTGTTTTTT
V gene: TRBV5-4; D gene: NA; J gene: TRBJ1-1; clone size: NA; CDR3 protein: CASSWGVDEAFF; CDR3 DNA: TGTGCCAGCAGCTGGGGGGTTGATGAAGCTTTCTTT
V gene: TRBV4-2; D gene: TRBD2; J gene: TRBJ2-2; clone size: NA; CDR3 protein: CASSPDGYGLAGSSNTGELFF; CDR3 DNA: TGTGCCAGCAGCCCAGACGGGTACGGACTAGCGGGATCGTCGAACACCGGGGAGCTGTTTTTT
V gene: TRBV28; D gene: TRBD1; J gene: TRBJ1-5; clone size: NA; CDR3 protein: CASRPTGARGNQPQHF; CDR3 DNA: TGTGCCAGCCGCCCTACAGGGGCGAGAGGCAATCAGCCCCAGCATTTT
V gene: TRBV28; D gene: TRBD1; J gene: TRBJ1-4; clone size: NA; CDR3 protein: CASSSRDRANEKLFF; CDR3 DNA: TGTGCCAGCAGTTCCCGGGACAGAGCTAATGAAAAACTGTTTTTT
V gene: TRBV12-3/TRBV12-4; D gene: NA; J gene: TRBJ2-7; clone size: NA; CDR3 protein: CASSLGAGQQYF; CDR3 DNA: TGTGCCAGCAGTTTAGGTGCAGGGCAGCAGTACTTC
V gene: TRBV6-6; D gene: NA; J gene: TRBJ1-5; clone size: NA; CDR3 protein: CASSYVGAVGNQPQHF; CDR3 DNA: TGTGCCAGCAGTTACGTGGGGGCGGTGGGCAATCAGCCCCAGCATTTT